This TCR beta chain was sequenced in a study of cytomegalovirus exposure and HLA in healthy donors. CDR3 length: 15 residues. Germline values: CDR1 SEHNR, CDR2 FQNEAQ (reference sequence). After removal of 5 bases from V and 2 bases from J, the junction contained 7 bases not matched to a gene. Study outcomes and limitations: In an earlier analysis, productive rearrangement rates for most beta V segments clustered near 87% or 30%. As was reported, the classifier diagnosed cytomegalovirus status with high specificity and sensitivity. Despite most TCR sequences being rare, some public TCRs occurred in many donors.

Both 60 Vbeta primers and 13 Jbeta primers went into the PCR. In the authors' methods: The authors later counted 70 million to 80 million unique TCR beta chains, some 11 million of them shared. The protocol was immunoSEQ multiplex PCR, while the TCRdb copy is restricted to in-frame clones and leaves out a portion. That table supplies the V and J calls and clone size; D and trimming were determined from the DNA. The sample yields 77,000 or so clones, of which the top ten take up roughly 5.1%. On this clone: Its target is not known.

Source material: PBMCs. This clonotype originated in a man between 25 and 39 years old in good health and CMV-seronegative. The rearrangement links TRBV7-9 to TRBJ2-7; 9 bases are a match to TRBD1. This CDR3 is CASSAGTGIPYEQYF. CDR3 DNA: TGTGCCAGCAGCGCAGGGACAGGGATTCCCTACGAGCAGTACTTC.